The 24 T cell receptor beta chains below come from one sample, sequenced in a study of beta chain features in type 1 diabetes. Study-level findings and limits: In all four CD4+ subsets, TCRB CDR3 length was significantly, moderately reduced in type 1 diabetes.

These receptors' antigens are unknown. TCRB transcripts that were expressed got sequenced, as all of the isolated RNA had been reverse transcribed. Repertoires were generated with immunoSEQ multiplex PCR, while TCRdb's copy carries only in-frame clones and drops some. In the table there are roughly 300,000 clones, around 8.5% of which are singletons. The sample taken for sequencing was central memory CD4+ T cells from blood. All receptors derive from a man aged 25-40 years with type 1 diabetes.

This clone was picked up a small number of times. The chain joins TRBV20-1 to TRBJ2-5; D uncertain. Germline CDR1 DFQATT, CDR2 SNEGSKA (reference sequence). The CDR3 loop spans 11 amino acids. Trimming shortened V by 2 bases and J by 4 bases, and 5 bases separated the two germline ends. The CDR3 nucleotides read TGCAGTGCTAGAAATGCAGAGACCCAGTACTTC. Translation: CSARNAETQYF.

This clone has only a few counts. This chain connects TRBV2 to TRBJ1-2; 7 bases line up with TRBD1. The CDR3 consists of 13 residues. The germline CDR1 and CDR2 sequences are SNHLY and FYNNEI. The junction had 9 bases not matched to a gene; V was cut back by 8 bases and J by 6 bases. The CDR3: CASRVEGADGYTF. As DNA, the CDR3 is TGTGCCAGCCGTGTGGAGGGGGCGGATGGCTACACCTTC.

This clone occurred a few times. V gene TRBV28 combines with J gene TRBJ2-4; 9 nucleotides align to TRBD1. This CDR3 is built from 15 residues. CDR1 is MDHEN, CDR2 SYDVKM, per germline. Germline trimming cut 6 bases from V and 7 bases from J; bases unmatched to any gene: 10. In nucleotides, the CDR3 is TGTGCCAGCAGCTCTCCGGGACAGGGATCGAACATTCAGTACTTC. This translates into CASSSPGQGSNIQYF.

This clone has only one observation. The V gene is TRBV5-6, the J gene TRBJ2-7, with 9 positions matching TRBD2. The tail of the sequence fits TRBJ2-1 better, so the J call may be wrong. CDR1 is SGHDT and CDR2 is YYEEEE in the germline V gene. CDR3 length equals 15 residues. The CDR3 DNA is TGTGCCAGCAGCCATTCCGGGACTAGCTTCCATGAGCAGTTCTTC. The encoded protein is CASSHSGTSFHEQFF.

A few counts support this clone. Different DNA sequences within this sample yield the same CDR3. The CDR3: CASSQVEGAYTEAFF. The CDR3 nucleotides read TGCGCCAGCAGCCAAGTGGAGGGGGCGTACACTGAAGCTTTCTTT. The chain is built from TRBV4-3 and TRBJ1-1; TRBD1 agrees at 7 bases. CDR3 length: 15 amino acids. The ends lost 1 base at V and 3 bases at J; junction bases unmatched: 5. CDR1 and CDR2 from the germline V gene are LGHNA and YSLEER.

In its sample, this clone was seen a few times. The chain combines TRBV9 with TRBJ2-3, with TRBD1 matching over 7 bases. The CDR3 spans 14 residues. Unmatched junction bases numbered 16, after V lost 3 bases and J lost 15 bases. Germline V gene data show CDR1 as SGDLS and CDR2 as YYNGEE. The CDR3 sequence is CASSGTRGSSILYF. The CDR3 DNA sequence: TGTGCCAGCAGCGGAACCAGGGGGTCCAGCATCCTATATTTT.

This chain links TRBV4-3 with TRBJ2-3; TRBD2 might be the D (5 bases). This CDR3 is built from 17 residues. CDR1 and CDR2 from the germline V gene are LGHNA and YSLEER. The V end lost 0 bases, the J end lost 2 bases, and 15 bases lay between the germline ends. The CDR3 sequence is CASSQDIEGRDTDTQYF. The CDR3 DNA reads as TGCGCCAGCAGCCAAGATATCGAGGGCAGAGACACAGATACGCAGTATTTT.

In its sample, this clone was seen a few times. The rearrangement joins TRBV27 to TRBJ1-2; D is uncertain. CDR1 is MNHEY and CDR2 is SMNVEV in the germline V gene (reference sequence). The CDR3 contains 13 residues. Trimming shortened V by 10 bases and J by 3 bases, and 15 bases separated the two germline ends. In DNA form, the CDR3 reads TGTGCCACCCAGAGAGCGGGCGACTATGGCTACACCTTC. This gives the protein CATQRAGDYGYTF.

The chain links TRBV7-2 to TRBJ2-7, with D tentatively TRBD1 (5 bases). The ends were cut back, 1 base at V and 5 bases at J, with 15 bases in the middle. Per germline, CDR1 SGHTA and CDR2 FQGNSA. CDR3 length equals 15 residues. Written as DNA, the CDR3 is TGTGCCAGCAGCTTAGTACGGGCAGGGCAAAACGAGCAGTACTTC. Encoded protein: CASSLVRAGQNEQYF.

This chain uses TRBV28 with TRBJ2-7; D might be TRBD1 or TRBD2, each matching 5 bases. CDR1 MDHEN and CDR2 SYDVKM come from the germline V gene. The CDR3 has 13 residues. V was shortened by 6 bases and J by 3 bases, with 12 bases between the two germline ends. CDR3 protein: CASRLGPNYEQYF. The CDR3 DNA reads TGTGCCAGCAGACTGGGACCAAACTACGAGCAGTACTTC.

The rearrangement links TRBV5-5 to TRBJ1-6; no clear D gene. CDR3 size: 15 residues. The V gene's germline CDR1 is SGHKS and CDR2 YYEKEE (reference sequence). V was cut by 0 bases and J by 10 bases, with 14 bases left in between. CDR3 in DNA: TGTGCCAGCAGCTTGGTTATCACAGAGGAATCACCCCTCCACTTT. Residues: CASSLVITEESPLHF.

V is TRBV5-1 and J is TRBJ2-7; TRBD1 agrees at 9 bases. V was clipped by 0 bases and J by 5 bases; unmatched bases: 3. Germline assignment: CDR1 SGHRS and CDR2 YFSETQ. There are 14 residues in the CDR3. CDR3 DNA sequence: TGCGCCAGCAGCTTGGCGGGACAGGGCCACGAGCAGTACTTC. This gives the protein CASSLAGQGHEQYF.

The sample holds a few counts of this clone. The J gene is TRBJ1-5, the V gene TRBV7-2; 8 bases match TRBD1. Germline values: CDR1 SGHTA, CDR2 FQGNSA. The CDR3 contains 14 residues. Trimming at V came to 4 bases and at J to 7 bases, leaving 6 bases not matched to a gene. The CDR3 loop is CASSSGQGRQPQHF. The CDR3 nucleotides are TGTGCCAGCAGCTCCGGACAGGGACGCCAGCCCCAGCATTTT. The whole variable domain, filled in from reference TRBV7-2 and TRBJ1-5, reads GAGVSQSPSNKVTEKGKDVELRCDPISGHTALYWYRQSLGQGLEFLIYFQGNSAPDKSGLPSDRFSAERTGGSVSTLTIQRTQQEDSAVYLCASSSGQGRQPQHFGDGTRLSIL.

This clone occurred a few times. The J gene is TRBJ1-6, the V gene TRBV27; D may be TRBD1 (6 bases). The CDR3 spans 15 residues. Trimming took 2 bases from V and 8 from J, leaving 13 bases between them. In germline, CDR1 is MNHEY, CDR2 SMNVEV (reference sequence). CDR3 residues: CASSLNWGAHSPLHF. CDR3 in DNA: TGTGCCAGCAGTTTAAATTGGGGGGCCCATTCACCCCTCCACTTT.

This clone was seen only a few times. The chain couples TRBV6-1 to TRBJ2-2; D possibly corresponds to TRBD1 (5 bases). The CDR3 contains 13 residues. Germline V gene lookup returns CDR1 MNHNS and CDR2 SASEGT. V gave up 8 bases and J gave up 1 base, with 8 bases separating them. CDR3 residues: CASGAMNTGELFF. CDR3 DNA sequence: TGTGCCAGCGGGGCGATGAACACCGGGGAGCTGTTTTTT.

V and J are TRBV7-9 and TRBJ2-7; the D is unclear. Germline V gene sequence: CDR1 SEHNR, CDR2 FQNEAQ (reference sequence). The V gene lost 2 bases and the J gene lost 5 bases, with 7 bases spanning the gap. The CDR3 extends over 12 amino acids. CDR3: CASSLSLNEQYF. CDR3 bases: TGTGCCAGCAGCTTAAGCTTAAACGAGCAGTACTTC. The entire variable domain, with the rest obtained from reference TRBV7-9 and TRBJ2-7, is as follows: DTGVSQNPRHKITKRGQNVTFRCDPISEHNRLYWYRQTLGQGPEFLTYFQNEAQLEKSRLLSDRFSAERPKGSFSTLEIQRTEQGDSAMYLCASSLSLNEQYFGPGTRLTVT.

This chain links TRBV6-1 with TRBJ1-1, with D hard to call. Per the germline V gene, CDR1 is MNHNS and CDR2 is SASEGT. The CDR3 covers 12 residues. Trimming left V 8 bases short and J 11 bases short, with 18 bases between. CDR3 DNA sequence: TGTGCCAGCGGAATAACACGGGAATGGGCTTTCTTT. This translates into CASGITREWAFF.

This clone was observed at least ten times. J is TRBJ1-2 and V is TRBV29-1; possible D gene TRBD1, 5 bases. The CDR3 runs 14 residues. Trimming removed 2 bases at V and 5 bases at J, with 15 bases between. The germline V gene encodes CDR1 SQVTM and CDR2 ANQGSEA. CDR3 sequence: CSVELSGNGYGYTF. DNA of the CDR3: TGCAGCGTTGAACTCTCAGGGAATGGTTATGGCTACACCTTC.

This clone has a count of ten or more. The gene calls are TRBV2 and TRBJ2-5; 10 bases fit TRBD1. The junction had 14 bases not matched to a gene; V was cut back by 6 bases and J by 7 bases. This CDR3 has 16 residues. Per germline, CDR1 SNHLY and CDR2 FYNNEI. In nucleotides, the CDR3 is TGTGCCAGCAGCGAGACCCCGGGACAGGGGTTTGTGACCCAGTACTTC. Translation gives CASSETPGQGFVTQYF.

The chain employs TRBV11-2 and TRBJ2-4; weak D call: TRBD2 (5 bases). V was clipped by 4 bases and J by 2 bases, with 15 bases between them. This CDR3 contains 16 residues. CDR1 and CDR2 (germline): SGHAT, FQNNGV. The CDR3 protein is CASSSEARVTKNIQYF. CDR3 DNA sequence: TGTGCCAGCAGCTCCGAGGCGAGGGTTACCAAAAACATTCAGTACTTC.

This chain uses TRBV28 with TRBJ2-7; no reliable D call. Germline assignment: CDR1 MDHEN and CDR2 SYDVKM. The CDR3 is 12 amino acids. V lost 6 bases to trimming and J lost 3 bases, with 9 bases between them. Here the CDR3 reads CASSIRVYEQYF. The CDR3 DNA follows: TGTGCCAGCAGCATTAGGGTCTACGAGCAGTACTTC.

This clone was seen more than once but under ten times. The chain carries TRBV14 and TRBJ1-1; D is uncertain. CDR1 and CDR2 from the germline V gene are SGHDN and FVKESK. The CDR3 runs 14 residues. Between the trimmed V and J ends, which lost 2 bases and 4 bases, there was a span of 11 bases. Here the CDR3 DNA reads TGTGCCAGCAGCCAAATCCGAGATCTCACTGAAGCTTTCTTT. Translating gives CASSQIRDLTEAFF.

This clone was counted between two and nine times. This rearrangement joins TRBV6-6 to TRBJ1-4; D unresolved. Trimming cost V 4 bases and J 3 bases, with 12 bases left between them. The germline V gene encodes CDR1 MNHNY and CDR2 SVGAGI (reference sequence). This CDR3 is built from 15 residues. The CDR3 spells CASSFGRSSNEKLFF. Written as DNA, the CDR3 is TGTGCCAGCAGTTTTGGGAGGTCGTCTAATGAAAAACTGTTTTTT.

V and J are TRBV5-4 and TRBJ2-7; 10 bases agree with TRBD1. CDR1 is SGHNT and CDR2 is YYREEE in the germline V gene (reference sequence). V shed 7 bases and J 3 bases; nucleotides not matched to a gene: 7. The CDR3 has 14 residues. CDR3 bases: TGTGCCAGCCAGAGGGACAGGGGTATCTACGAGCAGTACTTC. Encoded protein: CASQRDRGIYEQYF.